This T cell receptor (beta chain) was sequenced in a study of blood T cell repertoires in COVID-19. Produced via immunoSEQ multiplex PCR; TCRdb's table is partial and in-frame only. The sample records about 110,000 clones, around four fifths being singletons. The CDR3 is made up of 13 amino acids. Unmatched junction bases numbered 7, after V lost 7 bases and J lost 5 bases. CDR1 MDHEN and CDR2 SYDVKM come from the germline V gene. The sequenced sample consisted of peripheral blood. The chain joins TRBV28 to TRBJ2-5; 7 positions agree with TRBD2. This clonotype was sampled from a woman in her 70s with acute or convalescent COVID-19. Written as DNA, the CDR3 is TGTGCCAGCAAGGCGGGAGAGCAGGAGACCCAGTACTTC. This sequence encodes CASKAGEQETQYF.